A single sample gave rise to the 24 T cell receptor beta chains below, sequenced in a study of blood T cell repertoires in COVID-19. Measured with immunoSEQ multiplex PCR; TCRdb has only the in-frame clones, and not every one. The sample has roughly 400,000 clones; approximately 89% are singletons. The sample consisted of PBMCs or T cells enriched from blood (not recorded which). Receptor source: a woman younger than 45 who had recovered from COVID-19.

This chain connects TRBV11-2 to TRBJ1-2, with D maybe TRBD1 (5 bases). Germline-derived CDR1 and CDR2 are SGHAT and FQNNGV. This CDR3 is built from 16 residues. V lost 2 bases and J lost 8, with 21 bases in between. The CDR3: CASSLSGGLGLMGYTF. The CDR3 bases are TGTGCCAGCAGCTTATCGGGGGGGTTGGGTCTTATGGGCTACACCTTC. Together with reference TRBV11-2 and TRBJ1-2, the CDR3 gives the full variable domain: EAGVAQSPRYKIIEKRQSVAFWCNPISGHATLYWYQQILGQGPKLLIQFQNNGVVDDSQLPKDRFSAERLKGVDSTLKIQPAKLEDSAVYLCASSLSGGLGLMGYTFGSGTRLTVV.

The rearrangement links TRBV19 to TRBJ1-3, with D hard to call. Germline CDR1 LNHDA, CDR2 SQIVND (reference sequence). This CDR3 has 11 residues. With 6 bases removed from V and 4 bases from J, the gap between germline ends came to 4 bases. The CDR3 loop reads CASSPGNTIYF. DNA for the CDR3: TGTGCCAGTAGCCCAGGAAACACCATATATTTT. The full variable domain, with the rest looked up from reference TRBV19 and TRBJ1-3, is DGGITQSPKYLFRKEGQNVTLSCEQNLNHDAMYWYRQDPGQGLRLIYYSQIVNDFQKGDIAEGYSVSREKKESFPLTVTSAQKNPTAFYLCASSPGNTIYFGEGSWLTVV.

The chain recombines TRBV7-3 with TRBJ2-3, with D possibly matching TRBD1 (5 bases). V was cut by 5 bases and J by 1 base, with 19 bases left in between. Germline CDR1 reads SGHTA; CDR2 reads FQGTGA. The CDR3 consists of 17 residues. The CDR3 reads CASSQNPPGSGTDTQYF. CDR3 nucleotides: TGTGCCAGCAGCCAAAATCCACCAGGGTCCGGCACAGATACGCAGTATTTT.

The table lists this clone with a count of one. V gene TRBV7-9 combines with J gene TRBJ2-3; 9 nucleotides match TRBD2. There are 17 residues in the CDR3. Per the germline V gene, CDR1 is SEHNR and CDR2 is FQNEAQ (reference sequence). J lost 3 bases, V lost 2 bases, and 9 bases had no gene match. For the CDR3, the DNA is TGTGCCAGCAGCTTAAGGGGGATGCTAGCGGGGACAGATACGCAGTATTTT. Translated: CASSLRGMLAGTDTQYF.

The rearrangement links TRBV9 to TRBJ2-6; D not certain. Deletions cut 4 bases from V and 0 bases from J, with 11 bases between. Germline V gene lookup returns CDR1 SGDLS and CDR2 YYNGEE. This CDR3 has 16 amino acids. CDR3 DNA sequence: TGTGCCAGCAGCTCTCCTCTAACCTCTGGGGCCAACGTCCTGACTTTC. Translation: CASSSPLTSGANVLTF.

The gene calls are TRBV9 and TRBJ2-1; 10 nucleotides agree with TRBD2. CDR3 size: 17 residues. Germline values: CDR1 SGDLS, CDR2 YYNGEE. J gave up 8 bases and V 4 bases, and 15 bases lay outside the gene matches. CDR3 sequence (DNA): TGTGCCAGCAGCTCGGGTAGAGCGGGGGGGCTTAGGGATGAGCAGTTCTTC. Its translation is CASSSGRAGGLRDEQFF.

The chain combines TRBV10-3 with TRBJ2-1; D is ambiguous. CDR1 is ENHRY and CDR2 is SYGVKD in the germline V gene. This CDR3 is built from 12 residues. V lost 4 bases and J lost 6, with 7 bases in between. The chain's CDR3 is CAISANSNEQFF. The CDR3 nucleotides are TGTGCCATCAGTGCCAACTCCAATGAGCAGTTCTTC.

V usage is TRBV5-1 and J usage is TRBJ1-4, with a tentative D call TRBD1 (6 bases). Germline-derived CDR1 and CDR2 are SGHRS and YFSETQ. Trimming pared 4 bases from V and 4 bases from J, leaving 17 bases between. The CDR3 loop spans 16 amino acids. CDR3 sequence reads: CASSRDKTAFNEKLFF. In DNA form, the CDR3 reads TGCGCCAGCAGCCGGGACAAGACAGCCTTTAATGAAAAACTGTTTTTT.

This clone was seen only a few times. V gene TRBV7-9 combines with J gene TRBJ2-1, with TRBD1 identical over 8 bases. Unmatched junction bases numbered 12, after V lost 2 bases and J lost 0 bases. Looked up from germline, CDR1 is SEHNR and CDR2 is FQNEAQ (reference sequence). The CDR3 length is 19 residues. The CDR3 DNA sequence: TGTGCCAGCAGCTTACGGCTCAGGGGGCCTATAGACTCCTACAATGAGCAGTTCTTC. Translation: CASSLRLRGPIDSYNEQFF.

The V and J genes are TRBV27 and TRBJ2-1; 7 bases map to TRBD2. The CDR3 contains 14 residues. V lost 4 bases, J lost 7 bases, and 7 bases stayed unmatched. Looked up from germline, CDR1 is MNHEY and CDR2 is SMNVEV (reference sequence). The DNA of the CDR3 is TGTGCCAGCAGTTCGGGGGGATGGGGGAATGAGCAGTTCTTC. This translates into CASSSGGWGNEQFF.

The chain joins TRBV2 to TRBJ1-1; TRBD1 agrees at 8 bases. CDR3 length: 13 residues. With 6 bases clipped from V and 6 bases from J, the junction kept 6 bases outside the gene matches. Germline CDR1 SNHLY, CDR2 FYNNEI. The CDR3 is CASRDPGGPEAFF. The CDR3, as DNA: TGTGCCAGCAGGGATCCAGGGGGCCCTGAAGCTTTCTTT.

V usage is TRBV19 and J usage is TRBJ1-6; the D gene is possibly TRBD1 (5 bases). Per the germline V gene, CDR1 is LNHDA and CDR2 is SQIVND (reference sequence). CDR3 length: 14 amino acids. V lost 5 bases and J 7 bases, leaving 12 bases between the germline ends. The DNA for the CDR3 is TGTGCCAGTAGTGGAGGGGTGGGCAATTCACCCCTCCACTTT. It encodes CASSGGVGNSPLHF.

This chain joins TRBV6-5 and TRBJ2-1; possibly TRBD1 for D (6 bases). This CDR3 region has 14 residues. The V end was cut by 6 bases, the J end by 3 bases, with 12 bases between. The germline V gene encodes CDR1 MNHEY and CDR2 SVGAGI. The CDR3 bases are TGTGCCAGCAGACGACAGGTATTCTACAATGAGCAGTTCTTC. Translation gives CASRRQVFYNEQFF.

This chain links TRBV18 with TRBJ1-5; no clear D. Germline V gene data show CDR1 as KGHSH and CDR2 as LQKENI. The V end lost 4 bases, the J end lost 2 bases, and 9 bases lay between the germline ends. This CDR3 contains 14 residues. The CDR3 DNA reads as TGTGCCAGCTCACTAAGCGGGGGCAATCAGCCCCAGCATTTT. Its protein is CASSLSGGNQPQHF. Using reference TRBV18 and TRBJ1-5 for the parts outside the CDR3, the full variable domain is NAGVMQNPRHLVRRRGQEARLRCSPMKGHSHVYWYRQLPEEGLKFMVYLQKENIIDESGMPKERFSAEFPKEGPSILRIQQVVRGDSAAYFCASSLSGGNQPQHFGDGTRLSIL.

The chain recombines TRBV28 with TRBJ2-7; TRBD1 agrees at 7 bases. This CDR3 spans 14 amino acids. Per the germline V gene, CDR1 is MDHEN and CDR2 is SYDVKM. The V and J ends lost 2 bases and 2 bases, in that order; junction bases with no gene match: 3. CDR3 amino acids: CASSLPQGAYEQYF. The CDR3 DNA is TGTGCCAGCAGTTTACCCCAGGGGGCCTACGAGCAGTACTTC.

The CDR3 bases are TGCGCCAGCAGCTTGGCTGGCGCAGGGTACTACGAGCAGTACTTC. Encoded protein: CASSLAGAGYYEQYF. The V call is TRBV5-1, the J call TRBJ2-7; a weak D match, TRBD1 (5 bases). In germline, CDR1 is SGHRS, CDR2 YFSETQ. This CDR3 has 15 amino acids. The V end was cut by 0 bases, the J end by 3 bases, with 13 bases between.

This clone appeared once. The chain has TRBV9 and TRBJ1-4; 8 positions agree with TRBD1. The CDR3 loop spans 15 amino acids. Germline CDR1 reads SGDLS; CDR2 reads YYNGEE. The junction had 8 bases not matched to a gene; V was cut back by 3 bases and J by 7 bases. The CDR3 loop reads CASSASGGAGEKLFF. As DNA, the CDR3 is TGTGCCAGCAGCGCCTCAGGGGGCGCGGGTGAAAAACTGTTTTTT.

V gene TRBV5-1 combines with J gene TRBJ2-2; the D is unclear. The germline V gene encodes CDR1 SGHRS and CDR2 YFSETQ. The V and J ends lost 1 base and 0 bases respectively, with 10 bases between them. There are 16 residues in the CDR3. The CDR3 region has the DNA TGCGCCAGCAGCTTGCTGGGCGATACGAACACCGGGGAGCTGTTTTTT. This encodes CASSLLGDTNTGELFF.

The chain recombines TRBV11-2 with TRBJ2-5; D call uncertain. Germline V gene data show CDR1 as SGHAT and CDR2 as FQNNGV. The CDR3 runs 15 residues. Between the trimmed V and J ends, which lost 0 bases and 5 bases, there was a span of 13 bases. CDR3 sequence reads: CASSLERPGVETQYF. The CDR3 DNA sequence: TGTGCCAGCAGCTTAGAACGGCCTGGAGTCGAGACCCAGTACTTC. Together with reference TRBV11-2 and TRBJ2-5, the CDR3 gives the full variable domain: EAGVAQSPRYKIIEKRQSVAFWCNPISGHATLYWYQQILGQGPKLLIQFQNNGVVDDSQLPKDRFSAERLKGVDSTLKIQPAKLEDSAVYLCASSLERPGVETQYFGPGTRLLVL.

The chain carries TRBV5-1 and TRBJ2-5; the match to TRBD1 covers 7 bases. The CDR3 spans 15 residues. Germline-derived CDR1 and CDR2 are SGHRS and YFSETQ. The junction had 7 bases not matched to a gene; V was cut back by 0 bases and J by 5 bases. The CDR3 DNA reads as TGCGCCAGCAGCTTGGCCGGGACAGAGTGGGAGACCCAGTACTTC. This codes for CASSLAGTEWETQYF.

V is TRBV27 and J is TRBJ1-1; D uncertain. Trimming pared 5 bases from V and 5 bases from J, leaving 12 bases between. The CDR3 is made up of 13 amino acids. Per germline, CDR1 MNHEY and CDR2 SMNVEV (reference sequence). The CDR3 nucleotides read TGTGCCAGCAGTGAACGTAAGAGTACTGAAGCTTTCTTT. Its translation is CASSERKSTEAFF.

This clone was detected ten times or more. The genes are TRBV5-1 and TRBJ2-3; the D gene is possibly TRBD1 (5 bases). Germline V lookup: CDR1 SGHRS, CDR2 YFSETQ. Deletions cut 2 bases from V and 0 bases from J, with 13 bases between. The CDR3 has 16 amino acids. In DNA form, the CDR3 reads TGCGCCAGCAGCTTAAGGGGCAGCTCTAGCACAGATACGCAGTATTTT. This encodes CASSLRGSSSTDTQYF.

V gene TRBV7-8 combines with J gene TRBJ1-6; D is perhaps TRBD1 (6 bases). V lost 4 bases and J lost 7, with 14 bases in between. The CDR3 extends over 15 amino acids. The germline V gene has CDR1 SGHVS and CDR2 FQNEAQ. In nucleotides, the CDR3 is TGTGCCAGCAGCTACCGGGACACCGGGAATTCACCCCTCCACTTT. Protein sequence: CASSYRDTGNSPLHF.

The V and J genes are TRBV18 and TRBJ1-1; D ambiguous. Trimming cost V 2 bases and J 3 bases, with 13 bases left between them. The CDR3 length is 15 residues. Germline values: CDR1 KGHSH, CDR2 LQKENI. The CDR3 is CASSPYEQAYTEAFF. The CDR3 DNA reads TGTGCCAGCTCACCATATGAGCAGGCTTACACTGAAGCTTTCTTT.